The sequence of this T cell receptor (beta chain) was determined in a study of blood T cell repertoires in COVID-19. Deletions cut 4 bases from V and 9 bases from J, with 10 bases between. CDR1 and CDR2 (germline): MGHRA, YSYEKL. The CDR3 is made up of 11 amino acids. Some clones are missing from TCRdb's copy, which holds only in-frame ones; the method was immunoSEQ multiplex PCR. The sample consists of hundreds of thousands of clones, approximately 83% of them appearing once. The chain uses TRBV4-1 and TRBJ2-7; no clear D gene. Sequenced sample: PBMCs or T cells enriched from blood (not recorded which). This receptor was taken from a woman aged 40 to 55 with acute COVID-19. In DNA, the CDR3 is TGCGCCAGCAGCCTTGGGCCTTCGCAGTACTTC. Protein product: CASSLGPSQYF.